This T cell receptor (beta chain) came from a study of CD8+CD57+ T cells in acquired aplastic anemia (dated by TCRdb to the late 2010s). Broadly, across the study: A mean of approximately 3 ug of DNA, ranging from roughly 0.19 to 27.4 ug, was extracted from sorted CD4+ and CD8+ cells. Mean read counts for healthy donor samples were about 9.8 million for CD4+ cells and fewer than 12 million for CD8+ cells.

TCR repertoires of sorted CD4+ and CD8+ blood T cells from severe aplastic anemia patients and healthy subjects were deep-sequenced in the study. Ficoll-Paque density gradient centrifugation was used to isolate peripheral blood mononuclear cells. Before DNA extraction, CD4+ and CD8+ T cells were sorted by FACS or by magnetic beads. This clonotype was observed many times. Its binding antigen is unknown. Base qualities are not recorded, but no much larger clone differs from it by a single base. General conclusions and limits of the study: Around 28 CD8+ CDR3 sequences were found to be shared between patients and controls, but these sequences appeared to be highly expressed in patients and within the immunodominant clones of the patients. Patients and healthy controls showed no significant difference in CD8+ Simpson's diversity (P=0.060).

Genomic DNA served as template for TCR beta VDJ combination and CDR3 sequence profiling. An Illumina HiSeq 2000 was the platform used for TCR repertoire sequencing. In the paper's pipeline: Repertoire assessment relied on Simpson's diversity index, CDR3 size and DJ length profiles, and TRBV/TRBJ rearrangement plots. The most abundant DNA sequence in the deep sequencing data was defined as the immunodominant clone. CDR3 amino acid sequences were checked for sharing across subjects and were also compared against the VDJdb database and published repertoires. In-frame beta chains were kept once TCRdb had trimmed the public reads at Q25 with fastp and called clones with MiXCR. Rows are unified per CDR3 protein, each entry keeping the most common DNA and genes. It is TCRdb's table, rather than the study itself, that gives the V and J calls and clone size. For this sample there are about 130,000 distinct CDR3 sequences; about half appear just once. The top ten constitute 2.5% to 3% of the sample.

The receptor comes from a human donor in good health, serving as a control. What was sequenced was sorted CD4+, CD8+, or CD8+CD57+ T cells (not recorded which) from PBMCs.

The DNA is as follows: TGCGCCAGCAGCTTAGGGGGGGACCGCCAAGAGACCCAGTACTTC. Translated, this is CASSLGGDRQETQYF. This chain is built from TRBV5-1 and TRBJ2-5, and perhaps TRBD2 as D gene, on 7 matching bases. CDR1 and CDR2, looked up from the germline V gene, are SGHRS and YFSETQ. The V end loses 2 bases and the J end loses 1 base, and a stretch of 12 bases separates them. Counted from cysteine to phenylalanine, this CDR3 has 15 amino acids. Only CDR3 DNA remains: 45 bases, in frame from the first base.